One and the same sample provided the 25 T cell receptor beta chains below, sequenced in a study of blood T cells in healthy people across ages. Primed by a sample-barcoded 5' primer and a J-beta primer mix, a second PCR proceeded for 7 to 11 cycles. TCRdb independently ran MiXCR on the 5' RACE reads; one entry per CDR3 protein. This table has fewer than 800,000 distinct CDR3 sequences, around half appearing once. Specimen: blood. These receptors all come from a woman aged 55 to 70 in good health.

This chain joins TRBV5-1 and TRBJ1-2; D uncertain. Trimming left V 2 bases short and J 2 bases short, with 13 bases between. CDR3 length: 15 residues. Germline V CDR1 and CDR2: SGHRS, YFSETQ. Here the CDR3 reads CASSFLQKANYGYTF. The CDR3 DNA follows: TGCGCCAGCAGCTTCTTACAGAAGGCCAACTATGGCTACACCTTC.

This chain joins TRBV12-3 or TRBV12-4 and TRBJ1-5, with D uncertain. The length of the CDR3 is 14 residues. V was shortened by 3 bases and J by 1 base, with 7 bases between the two germline ends. The CDR3 spells CASSFSGSNQPQHF. The DNA for the CDR3 is TGTGCCAGCAGTTTTAGCGGGAGCAATCAGCCCCAGCATTTT.

This clonotype appeared a few times. This rearrangement joins TRBV24-1 to TRBJ2-1; 8 bases agree with TRBD1. The CDR3 extends over 16 amino acids. Germline CDR1 and CDR2: KGHDR and SFDVKD. The V and J ends lost 5 bases and 1 base, in that order; junction bases with no gene match: 6. CDR3 sequence reads: CATSAPGQASYNEQFF. CDR3 nucleotides: TGTGCCACCAGTGCCCCGGGACAGGCTTCCTACAATGAGCAGTTCTTC.

The chain links TRBV6-2 or TRBV6-3 to TRBJ2-4, with D tentatively TRBD2 (5 bases). The J call may be in error: the DNA end matches TRBJ2-7 better. This CDR3 has 11 residues. CDR1 is MNHEY and CDR2 is SVGEGT in the germline V gene. CDR3 nucleotide sequence: TGTGCCACCCTAGCCGCATACGAGCAGTACTTC. The encoded protein is CATLAAYEQYF.

This chain connects TRBV29-1 to TRBJ2-4; D gene ambiguous. With the DNA end fitting TRBJ2-5 better, the J assignment may be wrong. Germline-derived CDR1 and CDR2 are SQVTM and ANQGSEA. CDR3 length equals 11 residues. The CDR3 DNA follows: TGCAGCGTTGCGGCGTTGGAGACCCAGTACTTC. Translating gives CSVAALETQYF.

Points on this clonotype: A single base separates this from a much larger clone, so it may be a read error. This chain connects TRBV24-1 to TRBJ2-3; D is undetermined. The CDR3 runs 15 residues. CDR1 KGHDR and CDR2 SFDVKD come from the germline V gene. Here the CDR3 reads CTTSPRGQHTDTQYF. DNA for the CDR3: TGTACCACCAGCCCCCGAGGCCAACACACAGATACGCAGTATTTT.

In this sample, this clonotype turned up a few times. CDR3 residues: CASNPGLAVEQFF. CDR3 in DNA: TGTGCCAGCAACCCCGGACTAGCCGTTGAGCAGTTCTTC. The chain combines TRBV6-6 with TRBJ2-1; 8 positions match TRBD2. J gave up 9 bases and V 7 bases, and 8 bases lay outside the gene matches. Germline assignment: CDR1 MNHNY and CDR2 SVGAGI (reference sequence). CDR3 length equals 13 residues.

This clonotype was counted at least ten times. The chain links TRBV29-1 to TRBJ2-1; D not certain. Germline V CDR1 and CDR2: SQVTM, ANQGSEA. Trimming took 4 bases from V and 6 from J, leaving 10 bases between them. This CDR3 is 12 amino acids long. CDR3 sequence (DNA): TGCAGCGTTGTCCCAGTGGGCAATGAGCAGTTCTTC. Translated, it gives CSVVPVGNEQFF.

The J gene is TRBJ2-1, the V gene TRBV6-2 or TRBV6-3; D tentatively fits TRBD1 or TRBD2 (7 bases each). The J call may be incorrect, as the DNA end agrees better with TRBJ2-7. Germline CDR1 and CDR2: MNHEY and SVGEGT. The CDR3 sequence is 14 residues long. As DNA, the CDR3 is TGTGCCAGCTATCCCTCCGGCAGGGGGGGCGAGCAGTACTTC. It specifies CASYPSGRGGEQYF.

This clonotype has a single count. The chain joins TRBV3-1 to TRBJ2-3; the match to TRBD2 covers 7 bases. The CDR3 is made up of 16 amino acids. Germline lookup yields CDR1 LGHDT and CDR2 YNNKEL (reference sequence). The J segment lost 2 bases and the V segment lost 3 bases, leaving 8 bases of the junction unmatched. CDR3 sequence (DNA): TGTGCCAGCAGCCACCATCTAGCGGTAGACACAGATACGCAGTATTTT. This gives the protein CASSHHLAVDTDTQYF.

The rearrangement links TRBV2 to TRBJ2-1; 9 bases line up with TRBD1. CDR1 is SNHLY and CDR2 is FYNNEI in the germline V gene. There are 13 residues in the CDR3. V gave up 6 bases and J gave up 5 bases; unmatched junction bases: 2. For the CDR3, the DNA is TGTGCCAGCAGACAGGGGGCAAACAATGAGCAGTTCTTC. Translation: CASRQGANNEQFF.

The table lists this clonotype with a few counts. The rearrangement joins TRBV4-1 to TRBJ1-4, with a weak D call TRBD1 (6 bases). There are 15 residues in the CDR3. The germline CDR1 and CDR2 sequences are MGHRA and YSYEKL. The V end was cut by 1 base, the J end by 8 bases, with 14 bases between. CDR3: CASSQGTGREEKLFF. The CDR3 DNA reads as TGCGCCAGCAGCCAAGGAACAGGGCGGGAAGAAAAACTGTTTTTT.

V usage is TRBV27 and J usage is TRBJ2-1; 9 bases line up with TRBD1. The end of the DNA is better explained by TRBJ2-7, so the J call may be wrong. Per the germline V gene, CDR1 is MNHEY and CDR2 is SMNVEV (reference sequence). The CDR3 is made up of 13 amino acids. CDR3 loop: CASQQGAYNEQYF. The CDR3, as DNA: TGTGCCAGTCAACAGGGGGCCTACAATGAGCAGTACTTC.

This clonotype has only a few counts. J is TRBJ2-7 and V is TRBV20-1; weak D call: TRBD1 (6 bases). The V end lost 6 bases, the J end lost 0 bases, and 15 bases lay between the germline ends. Germline CDR1 DFQATT, CDR2 SNEGSKA (reference sequence). This CDR3 comprises 14 residues. Here the CDR3 DNA reads TGCAGTGCCCCCCAGGGGTCCTACTCCTACGAGCAGTACTTC. Encoded protein: CSAPQGSYSYEQYF.

There are a few counts of this clonotype. The V gene is TRBV7-3, the J gene TRBJ2-3; D possibly corresponds to TRBD2 (6 bases). This CDR3 is built from 16 residues. CDR1 is SGHTA and CDR2 is FQGTGA in the germline V gene. Trimming pared 5 bases from V and 0 bases from J, leaving 15 bases between. DNA for the CDR3: TGTGCCAGCAGCGAGGGACTCCACCAAAGCACAGATACGCAGTATTTT. This codes for CASSEGLHQSTDTQYF.

This clonotype has a handful of counts. The chain employs TRBV29-1 and TRBJ2-7; TRBD1 might be the D (7 bases). The better agreement between TRBJ2-5 and the DNA end casts doubt on the J call. Germline CDR1 reads SQVTM; CDR2 reads ANQGSEA. CDR3 length equals 12 residues. The CDR3 DNA is TGCAGCTCTGCGGAGGGGGCGGAGACCCAGTACTTC. Its protein product is CSSAEGAETQYF.

This chain connects TRBV28 to TRBJ2-7; possibly TRBD1 for D (5 bases). Between the trimmed V and J ends, which lost 1 base and 2 bases, there was a span of 12 bases. CDR3 size: 15 residues. From germline, CDR1 is MDHEN and CDR2 SYDVKM. CDR3 DNA: TGTGCCAGCAGTTTATATCAGGGTTTCACCTACGAGCAGTACTTC. Translation gives CASSLYQGFTYEQYF.

The CDR3 spells CSATPLAGGSISSYEQYF. The CDR3 DNA reads as TGCAGTGCCACCCCTCTAGCGGGAGGGTCAATTAGCTCCTACGAGCAGTACTTC. The V gene is TRBV20-1, the J gene TRBJ2-7, with TRBD2 matching 12 bases. The CDR3 is made up of 18 amino acids. Trimming at V came to 6 bases and at J to 0 bases, leaving 15 bases not matched to a gene. CDR1 and CDR2 from the germline V gene are DFQATT and SNEGSKA (reference sequence).

The rearrangement links TRBV9 to TRBJ2-7; D may be TRBD1 (6 bases). Judging by the DNA end, TRBJ2-5 fits better; the J call may be wrong. The CDR3 contains 15 residues. Germline V gene lookup returns CDR1 SGDLS and CDR2 YYNGEE. The CDR3 coding sequence is TGTGCCAGCAGCGTGGGGACAAGAAGAGAAGAGACCCAGTACTTC. Translating it yields CASSVGTRREETQYF.

V and J are TRBV15 and TRBJ2-5; the D is unclear. The CDR3 runs 14 residues. Deletions cut 1 base from V and 11 bases from J, with 17 bases between. Germline V gives CDR1 LNHNV, CDR2 YYDKDF (reference sequence). The CDR3 region is CATSRVRPGDEQYF. CDR3 DNA: TGTGCCACCAGCAGAGTCAGGCCTGGGGATGAGCAGTACTTC.

This chain connects TRBV20-1 to TRBJ2-3; 8 bases match TRBD1. V gave up 5 bases and J gave up 4 bases; unmatched junction bases: 8. The length of the CDR3 is 14 residues. In germline, CDR1 is DFQATT, CDR2 SNEGSKA (reference sequence). CDR3 in DNA: TGCAGTGCTGGGAGACAGGGGCAAGCAGATACGCAGTATTTT. Amino acid sequence: CSAGRQGQADTQYF.

A few counts support this clonotype. This chain links TRBV16 with TRBJ1-2; no clear D gene. CDR1 is KGHSY and CDR2 is FQNENV in the germline V gene. V was trimmed by 2 bases and J by 4 bases, leaving 14 bases between them. The CDR3 runs to 15 residues. CDR3 sequence reads: CASSQMIEGSYGYTF. CDR3 DNA: TGTGCCAGCAGCCAAATGATCGAGGGATCCTATGGCTACACCTTC.

The chain has TRBV7-6 and TRBJ2-4, with TRBD1 matching over 8 bases. Germline CDR1 reads SGHVS; CDR2 reads FNYEAQ. V lost 1 base to trimming and J lost 8 bases; unmatched junction nucleotides: 10. The CDR3 is made up of 16 amino acids. The CDR3 sequence is CASSLVSQGARDIQYF. CDR3 in DNA: TGTGCCAGCAGCTTAGTGTCTCAGGGGGCGAGAGACATTCAGTACTTC.

V gene TRBV20-1 combines with J gene TRBJ2-7; D tentatively fits TRBD1 or TRBD2 (5 bases each). Looked up from germline, CDR1 is DFQATT and CDR2 is SNEGSKA (reference sequence). This CDR3 is 13 amino acids long. The CDR3 coding sequence is TGCAGCGCACCGGGACGCAGCTCCTACGAGCAGTACTTC. Translation gives CSAPGRSSYEQYF.

CDR3 loop: CSARGGRVGTGELFF. DNA of the CDR3: TGCAGTGCTAGAGGCGGACGTGTTGGGACCGGGGAGCTGTTTTTT. J is TRBJ2-2 and V is TRBV20-1; the D is unclear. Germline V gene sequence: CDR1 DFQATT, CDR2 SNEGSKA (reference sequence). With 1 base removed from V and 5 bases from J, the gap between germline ends came to 14 bases. This CDR3 is 15 amino acids long.